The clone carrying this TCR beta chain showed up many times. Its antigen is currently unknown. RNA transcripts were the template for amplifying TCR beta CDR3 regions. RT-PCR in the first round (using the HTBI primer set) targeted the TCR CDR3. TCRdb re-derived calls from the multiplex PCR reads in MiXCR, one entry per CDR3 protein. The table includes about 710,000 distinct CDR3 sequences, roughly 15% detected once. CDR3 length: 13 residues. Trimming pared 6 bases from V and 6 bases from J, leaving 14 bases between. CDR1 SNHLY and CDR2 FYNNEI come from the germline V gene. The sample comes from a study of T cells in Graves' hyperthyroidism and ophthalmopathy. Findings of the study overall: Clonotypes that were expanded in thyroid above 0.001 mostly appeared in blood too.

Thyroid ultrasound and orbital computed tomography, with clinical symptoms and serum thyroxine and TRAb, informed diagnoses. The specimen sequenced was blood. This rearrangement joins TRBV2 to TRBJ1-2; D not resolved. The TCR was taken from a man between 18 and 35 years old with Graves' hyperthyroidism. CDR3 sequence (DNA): TGTGCCAGCAGACCCGGAAGAGGAAATGGCTACACCTTC. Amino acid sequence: CASRPGRGNGYTF.